This T cell receptor (beta chain) was captured by sequencing in a study of early T cells in non-severe SARS-CoV-2 infection. Background on the study: Chains from this unsorted whole-blood bulk RNA could not be paired. Study findings and constraints: VDJdb matching, biased toward anti-spike CD8 responses, missed private and CD4 specificities.

Attached unique molecular identifiers marked individual cDNA molecules. TCRdb re-called the 5' RACE reads with MiXCR, one entry per CDR3 protein. The profile shows about 81,000 distinct CDR3 sequences, about 6% of them singletons. A remark on this clonotype: Its antigen is unidentified.

Sequenced input: whole blood. The source is an adult who was a healthcare worker with PCR-confirmed SARS-CoV-2 infection or an uninfected control (not recorded which).

CDR3 sequence reads: CASSKTGGTGNEQFF. Written as DNA, the CDR3 is TGTGCCAGCAGCAAGACAGGGGGTACCGGCAATGAGCAGTTCTTC. This chain joins TRBV7-9 and TRBJ2-1, with 9 bases aligning to TRBD1. The CDR3 is 15 residues long. V was clipped by 5 bases and J by 6 bases; unmatched bases: 8. CDR1 is SEHNR, CDR2 FQNEAQ, per germline (reference sequence).